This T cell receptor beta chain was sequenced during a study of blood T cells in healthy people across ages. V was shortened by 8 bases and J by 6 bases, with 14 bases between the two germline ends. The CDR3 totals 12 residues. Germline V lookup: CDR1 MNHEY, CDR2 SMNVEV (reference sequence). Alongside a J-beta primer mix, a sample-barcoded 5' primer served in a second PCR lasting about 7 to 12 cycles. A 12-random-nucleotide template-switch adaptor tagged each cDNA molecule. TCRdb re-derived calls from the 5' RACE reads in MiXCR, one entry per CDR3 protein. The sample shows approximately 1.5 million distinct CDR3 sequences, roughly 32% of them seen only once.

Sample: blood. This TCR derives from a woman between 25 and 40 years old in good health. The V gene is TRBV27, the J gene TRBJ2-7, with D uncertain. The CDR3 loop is CASSDLISEQYF. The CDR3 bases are TGTGCCAGCTCTGACTTAATCTCCGAGCAGTACTTC.